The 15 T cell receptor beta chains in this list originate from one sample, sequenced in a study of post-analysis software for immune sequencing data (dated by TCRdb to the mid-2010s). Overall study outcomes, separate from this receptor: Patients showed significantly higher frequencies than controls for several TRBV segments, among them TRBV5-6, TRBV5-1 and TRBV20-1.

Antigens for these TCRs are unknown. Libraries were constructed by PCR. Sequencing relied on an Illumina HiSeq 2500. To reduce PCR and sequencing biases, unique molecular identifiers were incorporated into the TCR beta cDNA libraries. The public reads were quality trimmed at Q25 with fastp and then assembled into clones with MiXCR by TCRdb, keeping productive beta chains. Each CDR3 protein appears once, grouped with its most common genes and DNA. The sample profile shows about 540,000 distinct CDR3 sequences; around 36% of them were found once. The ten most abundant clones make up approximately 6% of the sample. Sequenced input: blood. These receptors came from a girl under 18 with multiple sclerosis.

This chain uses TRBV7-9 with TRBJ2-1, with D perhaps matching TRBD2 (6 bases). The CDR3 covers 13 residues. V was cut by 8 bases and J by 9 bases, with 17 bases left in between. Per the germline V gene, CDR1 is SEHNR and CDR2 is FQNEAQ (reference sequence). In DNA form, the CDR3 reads TGTGCCAGCTCCCCGGGCGGGGTGGGTGAGCAGTTCTTC. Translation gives CASSPGGVGEQFF.

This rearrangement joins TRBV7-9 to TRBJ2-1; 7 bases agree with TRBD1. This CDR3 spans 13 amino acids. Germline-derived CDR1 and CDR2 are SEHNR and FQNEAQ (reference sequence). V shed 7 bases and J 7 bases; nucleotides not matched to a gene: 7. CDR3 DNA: TGTGCCAGCATCCATGTACAGGGGAATGAGCAGTTCTTC. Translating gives CASIHVQGNEQFF.

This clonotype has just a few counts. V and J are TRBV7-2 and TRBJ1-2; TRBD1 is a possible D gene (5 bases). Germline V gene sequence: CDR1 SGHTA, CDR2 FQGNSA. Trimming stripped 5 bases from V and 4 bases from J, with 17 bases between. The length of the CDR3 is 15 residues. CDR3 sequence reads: CASSLRDVSLYGYTF. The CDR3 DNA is TGTGCCAGCAGCCTCCGGGACGTATCCCTCTATGGCTACACCTTC.

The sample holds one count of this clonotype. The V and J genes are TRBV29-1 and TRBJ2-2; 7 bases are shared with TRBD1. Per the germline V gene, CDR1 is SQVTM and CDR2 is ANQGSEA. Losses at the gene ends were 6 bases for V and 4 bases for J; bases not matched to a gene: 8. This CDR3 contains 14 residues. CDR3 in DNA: TGCAGCGTGATACAACAGGGGACCACCGGGGAGCTGTTTTTT. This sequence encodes CSVIQQGTTGELFF.

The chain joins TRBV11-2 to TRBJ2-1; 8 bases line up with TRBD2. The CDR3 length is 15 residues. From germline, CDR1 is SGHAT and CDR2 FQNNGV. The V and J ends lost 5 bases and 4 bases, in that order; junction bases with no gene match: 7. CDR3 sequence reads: CASSPVAGWYNEQFF. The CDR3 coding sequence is TGTGCCAGCAGCCCGGTAGCGGGGTGGTACAATGAGCAGTTCTTC.

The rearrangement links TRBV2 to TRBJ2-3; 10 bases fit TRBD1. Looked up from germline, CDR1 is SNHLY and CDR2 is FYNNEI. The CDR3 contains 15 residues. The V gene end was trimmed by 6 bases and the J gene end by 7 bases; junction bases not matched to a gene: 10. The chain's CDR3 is CASRTDDRGQNTQYF. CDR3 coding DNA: TGTGCCAGCAGGACCGATGACAGGGGGCAAAATACGCAGTATTTT.

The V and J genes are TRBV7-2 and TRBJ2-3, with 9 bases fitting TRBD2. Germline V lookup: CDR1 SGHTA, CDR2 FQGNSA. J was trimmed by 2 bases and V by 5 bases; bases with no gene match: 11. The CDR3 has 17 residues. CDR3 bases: TGTGCCAGCAGCCTCCCCCTTAGCGGGGGATTCACAGATACGCAGTATTTT. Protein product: CASSLPLSGGFTDTQYF. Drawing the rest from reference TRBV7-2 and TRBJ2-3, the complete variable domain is GAGVSQSPSNKVTEKGKDVELRCDPISGHTALYWYRQSLGQGLEFLIYFQGNSAPDKSGLPSDRFSAERTGGSVSTLTIQRTQQEDSAVYLCASSLPLSGGFTDTQYFGPGTRLTVL.

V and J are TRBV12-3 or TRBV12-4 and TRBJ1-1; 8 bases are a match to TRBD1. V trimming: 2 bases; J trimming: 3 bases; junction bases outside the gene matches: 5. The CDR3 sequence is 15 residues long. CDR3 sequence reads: CASSLLGQGDTEAFF. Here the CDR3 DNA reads TGTGCCAGCAGTTTACTAGGACAGGGCGACACTGAAGCTTTCTTT.

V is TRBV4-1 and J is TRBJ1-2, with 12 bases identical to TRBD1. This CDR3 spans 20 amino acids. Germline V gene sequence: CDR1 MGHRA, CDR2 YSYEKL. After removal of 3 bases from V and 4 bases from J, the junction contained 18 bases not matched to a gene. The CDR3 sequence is CASSHLGAAGQGAQGYGYTF. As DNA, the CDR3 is TGCGCCAGCAGCCATCTTGGAGCCGCGGGACAGGGGGCTCAGGGCTATGGCTACACCTTC.

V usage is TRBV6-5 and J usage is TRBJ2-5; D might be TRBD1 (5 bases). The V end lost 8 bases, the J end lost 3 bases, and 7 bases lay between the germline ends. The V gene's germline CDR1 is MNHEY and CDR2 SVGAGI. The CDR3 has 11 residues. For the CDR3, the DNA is TGTGCCAGCCCCAGGGAAGAGACCCAGTACTTC. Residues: CASPREETQYF.

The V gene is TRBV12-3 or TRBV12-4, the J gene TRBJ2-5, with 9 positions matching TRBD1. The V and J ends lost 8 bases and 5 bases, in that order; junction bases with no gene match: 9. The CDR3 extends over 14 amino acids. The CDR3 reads CASAGQGNVETQYF. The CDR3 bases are TGTGCCAGCGCGGGACAGGGTAACGTTGAGACCCAGTACTTC.

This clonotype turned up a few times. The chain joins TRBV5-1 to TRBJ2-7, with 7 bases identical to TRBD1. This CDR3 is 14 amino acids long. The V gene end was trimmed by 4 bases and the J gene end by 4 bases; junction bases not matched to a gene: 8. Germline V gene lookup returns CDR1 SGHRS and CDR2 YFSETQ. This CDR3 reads CASSVTGTAYEQYF. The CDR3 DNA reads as TGCGCCAGCAGCGTTACCGGGACAGCTTACGAGCAGTACTTC.

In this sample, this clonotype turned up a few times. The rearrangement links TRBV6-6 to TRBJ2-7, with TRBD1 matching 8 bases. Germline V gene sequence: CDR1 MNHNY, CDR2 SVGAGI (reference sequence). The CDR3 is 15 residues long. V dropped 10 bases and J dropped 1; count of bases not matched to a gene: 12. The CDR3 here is CAIQHRQGPSYEQYF. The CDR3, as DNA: TGTGCCATACAACACCGACAGGGGCCGTCCTACGAGCAGTACTTC.

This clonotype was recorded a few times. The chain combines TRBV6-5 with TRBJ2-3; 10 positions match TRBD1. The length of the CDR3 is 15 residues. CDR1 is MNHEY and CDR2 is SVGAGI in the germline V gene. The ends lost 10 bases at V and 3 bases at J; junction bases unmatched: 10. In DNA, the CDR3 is TGTGCCACCGTCCGGGGGGACAGGGGTACAGATACGCAGTATTTT. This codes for CATVRGDRGTDTQYF.

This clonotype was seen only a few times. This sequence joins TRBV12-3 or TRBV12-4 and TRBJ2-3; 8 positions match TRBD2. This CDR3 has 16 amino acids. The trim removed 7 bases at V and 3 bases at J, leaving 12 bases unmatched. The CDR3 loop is CASTDPRGGTTDTQYF. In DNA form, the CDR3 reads TGTGCCAGCACCGACCCCCGGGGGGGGACGACAGATACGCAGTATTTT.